This is a list of T cell receptor beta chains from one sample in a study of T cells in Graves' hyperthyroidism and ophthalmopathy. TCRdb re-called the multiplex PCR reads through MiXCR, storing one row per CDR3 protein. The sample includes 330,000 or so distinct CDR3 sequences, around 18% of them seen just once. The sequencing sample was made of blood. The receptors here all came from a woman aged 40 to 50 with Graves' ophthalmopathy. CDR3s include the opening cysteine and the closing phenylalanine or tryptophan. D genes are given only for firm matches. Where a row states a size, it is once, few, many or the class of an expanded clone; other rows omit it.

v_gene	j_gene	d_gene	abundance	CDR3nt	CDR3aa
TRBV6-1	TRBJ1-6	TRBD1	.	TGTGCCACAAGAAGACAGGGTCATAATTCACCCCTCCACTTT	CATRRQGHNSPLHF
TRBV5-1	TRBJ2-7	.	many	TGCGCCAGCAGCACTGGGACGGCCACCTACGAGCAGTACTTC	CASSTGTATYEQYF
TRBV5-1	TRBJ2-4	.	many	TGCGCCAGCAGGGGAAGCGGAACCTTTGGCAAAAACATTCAGTACTTC	CASRGSGTFGKNIQYF
TRBV11-1	TRBJ2-2	TRBD1	many	TGTGCCAGCAGCCTAGGACAGGGGTTATCCACCGGGGAGCTGTTTTTT	CASSLGQGLSTGELFF
TRBV6-1	TRBJ1-1	.	many	TGTGCCAGCACCCCGGGACTACAGTTAGGGACTGAAGCTTTCTTT	CASTPGLQLGTEAFF
TRBV20-1	TRBJ1-5	.	many	TGCAGTGCTAGAGAACAGATTCAGCCCCAGCATTTT	CSAREQIQPQHF
TRBV6-5	TRBJ2-7	TRBD2	many	TGTGCCAGCAGAGGGGTAGCGGGAGAAGACGCCTACGAGCAGTACTTC	CASRGVAGEDAYEQYF
TRBV30	TRBJ1-5	TRBD1	many	TGTGCCTGGGATGGACAGGGAAAAGTTTCGGGCAATCAGCCCCAGCATTTT	CAWDGQGKVSGNQPQHF
TRBV10-3	TRBJ2-5	TRBD1	many	TGTGCCATCAGTAACCAGACAGGGTGGGAGACCCAGTACTTC	CAISNQTGWETQYF
TRBV27	TRBJ1-2	.	.	TGTGCCAGCAGTCCCAGTTTCCAGGACGGGAGTGGCTACACCTTC	CASSPSFQDGSGYTF
TRBV7-3	TRBJ2-5	TRBD1	many	TGTGCCAGCAGCCAAGGGGCCGGGACAGGGGTAGAGACCCAGTACTTC	CASSQGAGTGVETQYF
TRBV18	TRBJ1-2	.	many	TGTGCCAGCTCACCAGGGAGGGTTTTCGCTAACTATGGCTACACCTTC	CASSPGRVFANYGYTF
TRBV2	TRBJ1-1	.	many	TGTGCCAGCAGGGAACGGTGGAACACTGAAGCTTTCTTT	CASRERWNTEAFF
TRBV5-5	TRBJ2-7	TRBD2	many	TGTGCCAGCAGCCAGGTAGCGGGAGGCTACGAGCAGTACTTC	CASSQVAGGYEQYF
TRBV28	TRBJ1-1	.	many	TGTGCCAGCAGTTTCTGGAGGGACACTGAAGCTTTCTTT	CASSFWRDTEAFF
TRBV28	TRBJ1-5	TRBD1	many	TGTGCCAGCAGTCCCACAACAGGGGGGAGCAATCAGCCCCAGCATTTT	CASSPTTGGSNQPQHF
TRBV12-3/TRBV12-4	TRBJ2-6	.	many	TGTGCCAGCAGTTTAGAATTGTCTGGGGCCAACGTCCTGACTTTC	CASSLELSGANVLTF
TRBV5-1	TRBJ2-7	TRBD2	many	TGCGCCAGCAGCTCAGGACTAGCGGGACTATACGAGCAGTACTTC	CASSSGLAGLYEQYF
TRBV28	TRBJ2-5	.	many	TGTGCCAGCCGAGGGACCCAGTACTTC	CASRGTQYF
TRBV18	TRBJ2-7	TRBD1	few	TGTGCCAGCTCACCGGGTAACAGGGGGCCCTACGAGCAGTACTTC	CASSPGNRGPYEQYF
TRBV20-1	TRBJ2-7	TRBD2	many	TGCAGTGCTAGACCACCCGGGACTAGAAAAGACTACGAGCAGTACTTC	CSARPPGTRKDYEQYF
TRBV18	TRBJ2-5	TRBD1	.	TGTGCCAGCTCGCCCGGACAGGGTGGGGACCAGTACTTC	CASSPGQGGDQYF
TRBV20-1	TRBJ2-5	TRBD2	many	TGCAGTGTACTAGCGGAAGAGACCCAGTACTTC	CSVLAEETQYF
TRBV6-1	TRBJ2-7	TRBD2	.	TGTGCCAGCAGTGAGGGACTAGCGTTCGCCTACGAGCAGTACTTC	CASSEGLAFAYEQYF
TRBV18	TRBJ2-5	TRBD2	many	TGTGCCAGCTCACCACGGAGCGGGGGAGAGACCCAGTACTTC	CASSPRSGGETQYF
TRBV7-2	TRBJ2-7	.	many	TGTGCCAGCAGCTTACTCGGACAGACCTACGAGCAGTACTTC	CASSLLGQTYEQYF
TRBV7-9	TRBJ1-1	.	many	TGTGCCAGCAGCTTATTTAAGGGGAGGAACACTGAAGCTTTCTTT	CASSLFKGRNTEAFF
TRBV28	TRBJ2-7	TRBD1	many	TGTGCCAGCTACAGGGACAGGTACGAGCAGTACTTC	CASYRDRYEQYF
TRBV7-2	TRBJ2-7	TRBD2	many	TGTGCCAGCAGCTTAGTGTGGAGGACTAGCGGGATCGGCGAGCAGTACTTC	CASSLVWRTSGIGEQYF
TRBV27	TRBJ1-2	TRBD1	many	TGTGCCAGCAGTTTATCTCGGTCAGGGGGTTTCTATGGCTACACCTTC	CASSLSRSGGFYGYTF
TRBV20-1	TRBJ2-5	TRBD2	.	TGCAGTGCTAAGACTAGCGGAGGGCCTAAAGCGGCTGAGACCCAGTACTTC	CSAKTSGGPKAAETQYF
TRBV19	TRBJ2-2	.	many	TGTGCCAGTAGTATAAACGACGGGGAGCTGTTTTTT	CASSINDGELFF
TRBV20-1	TRBJ2-7	TRBD2	.	TGCAGTGCTAGAGACGGGACTAGCGGGACCTACGAGCAGTACTTC	CSARDGTSGTYEQYF
TRBV6-1	TRBJ2-7	.	many	TGTGCCGCCAGGGCAGGCCAATTTTACGAGCAGTACTTC	CAARAGQFYEQYF
TRBV12-3/TRBV12-4	TRBJ1-5	.	many	TGTGCCAGCAGTTTATCAGGGAGCAATCAGCCCCAGCATTTT	CASSLSGSNQPQHF
TRBV2	TRBJ2-3	TRBD2	.	TGTGCCAGCAAAGCTAGCGGGATTCAAGATACGCAGTATTTT	CASKASGIQDTQYF
TRBV12-3/TRBV12-4	TRBJ2-2	.	many	TGTGCCAGCAGTTGGGCAGGCGGCACCGGGGAGCTGTTTTTT	CASSWAGGTGELFF
TRBV4-1	TRBJ2-7	.	many	TGCGCCAGCAGCCCCTTGGGAGGTAGGGTCAGGACCTACGAGCAGTACTTC	CASSPLGGRVRTYEQYF
TRBV15	TRBJ2-5	.	many	TGTGCCACCAGCTCCCAAGAGACCCAGTACTTC	CATSSQETQYF
TRBV28	TRBJ1-3	.	many	TGTGCCAGCAGTTTTCCCGCCCCTGGAGGAAACACCATATATTTT	CASSFPAPGGNTIYF
TRBV19	TRBJ1-2	TRBD1	.	TGTGCCAGTAGTATCCAACGTCCGACAGGGGGCAGTGGCTACACCTTC	CASSIQRPTGGSGYTF
TRBV7-8	TRBJ2-7	.	many	TGTGCCAGCAGCCGTGGGACCGGGACTGTAACCTACGAGCAGTACTTC	CASSRGTGTVTYEQYF
TRBV15	TRBJ2-5	TRBD2	.	TGTGCCACCAGCAGGTCACGTAGCGGGAGGGGGATGTACCAAGAGACCCAGTACTTC	CATSRSRSGRGMYQETQYF
TRBV28	TRBJ2-7	.	many	TGTGCCAGCAGTCCCCACTCCCTTCCCCCGAGCGAGCAGTACTTC	CASSPHSLPPSEQYF
TRBV7-8	TRBJ1-1	.	many	TGTGCCAGCAGATCGGGACGGCTTAACACTGAAGCTTTCTTT	CASRSGRLNTEAFF
TRBV4-1	TRBJ2-7	.	many	TGCGCCAGCAGCCAAGATGGGCGCACCTACGAGCAGTACTTC	CASSQDGRTYEQYF
TRBV7-2	TRBJ2-7	.	many	TGTGCCAGCAGCCCGGGCAAGGGGTTCTACGAGCAGTACTTC	CASSPGKGFYEQYF
TRBV10-3	TRBJ2-7	TRBD2	many	TGTGCCATCAGTGAGGGTATCACTAGCGGATCCTACGAGCAGTACTTC	CAISEGITSGSYEQYF
TRBV7-2	TRBJ2-5	.	many	TGTGCCAGCAGCTTAGACAAAGAGACCCAGTACTTC	CASSLDKETQYF
TRBV6-5	TRBJ1-1	.	.	TGTGCCAGCAGTTACCAATCCGACCTCAGGAGCACTGAAGCTTTCTTT	CASSYQSDLRSTEAFF